The rows below give T cell receptor beta chains drawn from one sample of a study of T cells in Graves' hyperthyroidism and ophthalmopathy. One entry per CDR3 protein results from TCRdb running MiXCR on the multiplex PCR reads. The table shows 550,000 to 800,000 distinct CDR3 sequences, with over 15% occurring only once. The sample comprised blood. All receptors derive from a man aged 18 to 30 with Graves' hyperthyroidism. CDR3s include the opening cysteine and the closing phenylalanine or tryptophan. Each record gives: V gene, J gene, D gene, clone size, CDR3 DNA, CDR3 protein. The D gene is left open where the match is weak. The size field is filled for only some rows; it gives once, few, many or a size class.

TRBV3-1	TRBJ2-7	.	.	TGTGCCAGCAGCCAAGAGGATAAGGGGCAGTACTTC	CASSQEDKGQYF
TRBV20-1	TRBJ1-1	.	few	TGCAGTGCTAGAGTTGGGGGGGAGCGAGCTTTCTTT	CSARVGGERAFF
TRBV28	TRBJ2-3	.	.	TGTGCCAGCAGTCCCCTAAGCCTATCCACAGATACGCAGTATTTT	CASSPLSLSTDTQYF
TRBV20-1	TRBJ2-1	.	few	TGCAGTGCTAGACGCCCGGGGACCCACAATGAGCAGTTCTTC	CSARRPGTHNEQFF
TRBV5-1	TRBJ2-2	TRBD2	many	TGCGCCAGCAGCTTGGCCGGTAGTAGCGGGAGGACCACCGGGGAGCTGTTTTTT	CASSLAGSSGRTTGELFF
TRBV24-1	TRBJ2-1	TRBD1	many	TGTGCCACTGCGACAGGGGTGGTGAGCAATGAGCAGTTCTTC	CATATGVVSNEQFF
TRBV2	TRBJ2-3	.	few	TGTGCCAGCACTACTAGTTGGCCAGATACGCAGTATTTT	CASTTSWPDTQYF
TRBV27	TRBJ1-5	.	many	TGTGCCAGCAGTTTTCACAGGGTCAATCAGCCCCAGCATTTT	CASSFHRVNQPQHF
TRBV19	TRBJ1-2	.	few	TGTGCCAGTAGTATAATCAGGGAACTACGGTATGGCTACACCTTC	CASSIIRELRYGYTF
TRBV10-3	TRBJ2-3	.	many	TGTGCCATCAGTGGGGGGGATACGCAGTATTTT	CAISGGDTQYF
TRBV9	TRBJ1-2	TRBD1	many	TGTGCCAGCAGCGTAGAGGACAGGGATGGCTACACCTTC	CASSVEDRDGYTF